Presented here are 12 T cell receptor beta chains from one specimen sequenced in a study of radiotherapy plus CTLA-4 blockade in lung cancer. The protocol was immunoSEQ multiplex PCR, while the TCRdb copy is restricted to in-frame clones and leaves out a portion. This table has tens of thousands of clones, more than 85% appearing once. The source material was peripheral blood, sampled from a patient treated with radiotherapy plus ipilimumab. These receptors were taken from a human donor with non-small cell lung cancer that progressed on radiotherapy plus ipilimumab.

The chain combines TRBV5-4 with TRBJ2-3; 7 bases are shared with TRBD1. Germline V gives CDR1 SGHNT, CDR2 YYREEE (reference sequence). The CDR3 consists of 14 residues. The J segment lost 2 bases and the V segment lost 6 bases, leaving 6 bases of the junction unmatched. CDR3 protein: CASTTGASTDTQYF. CDR3 DNA sequence: TGTGCCAGCACCACAGGGGCCTCCACAGATACGCAGTATTTT.

The chain combines TRBV9 with TRBJ1-4, with a tentative D call TRBD1 (6 bases). This CDR3 region has 15 residues. CDR1 is SGDLS and CDR2 is YYNGEE in the germline V gene. The V gene lost 3 bases and the J gene lost 2 bases, with 11 bases spanning the gap. The CDR3 DNA reads TGTGCCAGCAGCGATAGGGGGAGGACTAATGAAAAACTGTTTTTT. Encoded protein: CASSDRGRTNEKLFF.

The chain has TRBV7-2 and TRBJ1-2; the D gene is possibly TRBD1 (6 bases). V lost 2 bases to trimming and J lost 3 bases, with 16 bases between them. CDR1 is SGHTA, CDR2 FQGNSA, per germline. The CDR3 spans 16 residues. CDR3 coding DNA: TGTGCCAGCAGCTTACCCCTACAGGGATCGGACTATGGCTACACCTTC. Protein sequence: CASSLPLQGSDYGYTF.

This chain joins TRBV9 and TRBJ2-5; 10 bases map to TRBD2. Germline V CDR1 and CDR2: SGDLS, YYNGEE. The CDR3 is 16 amino acids. V lost 0 bases and J lost 1; bases outside the gene matches: 3. Written as DNA, the CDR3 is TGTGCCAGCAGCGTAGCGGCTAGCGGGAGCCAAGAGACCCAGTACTTC. Protein sequence: CASSVAASGSQETQYF.

The rearrangement joins TRBV19 to TRBJ2-3, with D possibly called TRBD1 or TRBD2 (5 bases each). Trimming pared 6 bases from V and 2 bases from J, leaving 9 bases between. The CDR3 is 13 residues long. The germline CDR1 and CDR2 sequences are LNHDA and SQIVND (reference sequence). The CDR3 protein is CASRRDLTDTQYF. In nucleotides, the CDR3 is TGTGCCAGTAGAAGGGACCTCACAGATACGCAGTATTTT.

This clone was seen once. The V call is TRBV20-1, the J call TRBJ1-1, with unresolved D. With 5 bases removed from V and 8 bases from J, the gap between germline ends came to 9 bases. This CDR3 contains 10 residues. Looked up from germline, CDR1 is DFQATT and CDR2 is SNEGSKA (reference sequence). Here the CDR3 reads CSALPTEAFF. CDR3 coding DNA: TGCAGTGCTCTGCCCACCGAAGCTTTCTTT.

The rearrangement links TRBV6-1 to TRBJ2-7; maybe TRBD1 (5 bases). CDR3 length equals 12 residues. Per germline, CDR1 MNHNS and CDR2 SASEGT. Trimming stripped 8 bases from V and 2 bases from J, with 10 bases between. The CDR3 DNA follows: TGTGCCAGCGGTCCCAGGGCCTACGAGCAGTACTTC. It codes for CASGPRAYEQYF.

The rearrangement links TRBV28 to TRBJ2-7; D not certain. Trimming removed 6 bases at V and 0 bases at J, with 15 bases between. Germline V gives CDR1 MDHEN, CDR2 SYDVKM. There are 15 residues in the CDR3. This CDR3 is CASRPALRISYEQYF. The CDR3 DNA is TGTGCCAGCAGACCGGCCCTTAGGATCTCCTACGAGCAGTACTTC.

The CDR3 is CASGGQGVYGYTF. The CDR3, as DNA: TGTGCCAGCGGTGGACAGGGGGTCTATGGCTACACCTTC. This chain uses TRBV27 with TRBJ1-2, with TRBD1 identical over 10 bases. Germline values: CDR1 MNHEY, CDR2 SMNVEV (reference sequence). After removal of 8 bases from V and 4 bases from J, the junction contained 4 bases not matched to a gene. The CDR3 is made up of 13 amino acids.

The table lists this clone with a count of one. The gene calls are TRBV5-8 and TRBJ2-7; D unclear. V was trimmed by 4 bases and J by 4 bases, leaving 12 bases between them. This CDR3 is 13 amino acids long. The germline CDR1 and CDR2 sequences are SGHTS and YDEGEE. CDR3 amino acids: CASSAGGVYEQYF. The DNA for the CDR3 is TGTGCCAGCAGCGCCGGCGGAGTTTACGAGCAGTACTTC. Full variable domain (remainder filled in from reference TRBV5-8 and TRBJ2-7): EAGVTQSPTHLIKTRGQQATLRCSPISGHTSVYWYQQALGLGLQFLLWYDEGEERNRGNFPPRFSGRQFPNYSSELNVNALELEDSALYLCASSAGGVYEQYFGPGTRLTVT.

This clone was detected once. The chain links TRBV9 to TRBJ1-2; weak D call: TRBD1 (5 bases). The CDR3 runs 15 residues. Per the germline V gene, CDR1 is SGDLS and CDR2 is YYNGEE. The V and J ends lost 4 bases and 8 bases respectively, with 21 bases between them. CDR3 sequence (DNA): TGTGCCAGCAGCCCCACCGGGACCCCCGAAGGAGGCTACACCTTC. Amino acid sequence: CASSPTGTPEGGYTF.

This chain links TRBV7-2 with TRBJ1-2; D is ambiguous. The germline V and J ends were trimmed by 5 bases and 4 bases, with 14 bases remaining between them. Germline V CDR1 and CDR2: SGHTA, FQGNSA. This CDR3 is 14 amino acids long. CDR3 sequence reads: CASSRPPDSYGYTF. In DNA, the CDR3 is TGTGCCAGCAGCCGCCCCCCTGATAGCTATGGCTACACCTTC. Full variable domain (outside the CDR3, taken from reference TRBV7-2 and TRBJ1-2): GAGVSQSPSNKVTEKGKDVELRCDPISGHTALYWYRQSLGQGLEFLIYFQGNSAPDKSGLPSDRFSAERTGGSVSTLTIQRTQQEDSAVYLCASSRPPDSYGYTFGSGTRLTVV.